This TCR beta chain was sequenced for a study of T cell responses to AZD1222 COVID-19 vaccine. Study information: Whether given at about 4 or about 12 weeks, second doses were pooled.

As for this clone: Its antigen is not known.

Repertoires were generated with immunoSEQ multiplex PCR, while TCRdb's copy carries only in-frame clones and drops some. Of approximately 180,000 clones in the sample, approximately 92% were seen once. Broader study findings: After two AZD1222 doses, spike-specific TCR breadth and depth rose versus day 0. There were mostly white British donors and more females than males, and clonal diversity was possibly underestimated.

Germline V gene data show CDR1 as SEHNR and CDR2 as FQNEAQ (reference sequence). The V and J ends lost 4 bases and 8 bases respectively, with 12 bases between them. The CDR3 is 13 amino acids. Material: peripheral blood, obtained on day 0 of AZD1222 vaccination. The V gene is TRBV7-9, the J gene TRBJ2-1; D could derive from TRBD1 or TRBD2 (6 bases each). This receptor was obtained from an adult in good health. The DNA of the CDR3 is TGTGCCAGCAGCTCGTCCGGGGGCCATGAGCAGTTCTTC. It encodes CASSSSGGHEQFF.